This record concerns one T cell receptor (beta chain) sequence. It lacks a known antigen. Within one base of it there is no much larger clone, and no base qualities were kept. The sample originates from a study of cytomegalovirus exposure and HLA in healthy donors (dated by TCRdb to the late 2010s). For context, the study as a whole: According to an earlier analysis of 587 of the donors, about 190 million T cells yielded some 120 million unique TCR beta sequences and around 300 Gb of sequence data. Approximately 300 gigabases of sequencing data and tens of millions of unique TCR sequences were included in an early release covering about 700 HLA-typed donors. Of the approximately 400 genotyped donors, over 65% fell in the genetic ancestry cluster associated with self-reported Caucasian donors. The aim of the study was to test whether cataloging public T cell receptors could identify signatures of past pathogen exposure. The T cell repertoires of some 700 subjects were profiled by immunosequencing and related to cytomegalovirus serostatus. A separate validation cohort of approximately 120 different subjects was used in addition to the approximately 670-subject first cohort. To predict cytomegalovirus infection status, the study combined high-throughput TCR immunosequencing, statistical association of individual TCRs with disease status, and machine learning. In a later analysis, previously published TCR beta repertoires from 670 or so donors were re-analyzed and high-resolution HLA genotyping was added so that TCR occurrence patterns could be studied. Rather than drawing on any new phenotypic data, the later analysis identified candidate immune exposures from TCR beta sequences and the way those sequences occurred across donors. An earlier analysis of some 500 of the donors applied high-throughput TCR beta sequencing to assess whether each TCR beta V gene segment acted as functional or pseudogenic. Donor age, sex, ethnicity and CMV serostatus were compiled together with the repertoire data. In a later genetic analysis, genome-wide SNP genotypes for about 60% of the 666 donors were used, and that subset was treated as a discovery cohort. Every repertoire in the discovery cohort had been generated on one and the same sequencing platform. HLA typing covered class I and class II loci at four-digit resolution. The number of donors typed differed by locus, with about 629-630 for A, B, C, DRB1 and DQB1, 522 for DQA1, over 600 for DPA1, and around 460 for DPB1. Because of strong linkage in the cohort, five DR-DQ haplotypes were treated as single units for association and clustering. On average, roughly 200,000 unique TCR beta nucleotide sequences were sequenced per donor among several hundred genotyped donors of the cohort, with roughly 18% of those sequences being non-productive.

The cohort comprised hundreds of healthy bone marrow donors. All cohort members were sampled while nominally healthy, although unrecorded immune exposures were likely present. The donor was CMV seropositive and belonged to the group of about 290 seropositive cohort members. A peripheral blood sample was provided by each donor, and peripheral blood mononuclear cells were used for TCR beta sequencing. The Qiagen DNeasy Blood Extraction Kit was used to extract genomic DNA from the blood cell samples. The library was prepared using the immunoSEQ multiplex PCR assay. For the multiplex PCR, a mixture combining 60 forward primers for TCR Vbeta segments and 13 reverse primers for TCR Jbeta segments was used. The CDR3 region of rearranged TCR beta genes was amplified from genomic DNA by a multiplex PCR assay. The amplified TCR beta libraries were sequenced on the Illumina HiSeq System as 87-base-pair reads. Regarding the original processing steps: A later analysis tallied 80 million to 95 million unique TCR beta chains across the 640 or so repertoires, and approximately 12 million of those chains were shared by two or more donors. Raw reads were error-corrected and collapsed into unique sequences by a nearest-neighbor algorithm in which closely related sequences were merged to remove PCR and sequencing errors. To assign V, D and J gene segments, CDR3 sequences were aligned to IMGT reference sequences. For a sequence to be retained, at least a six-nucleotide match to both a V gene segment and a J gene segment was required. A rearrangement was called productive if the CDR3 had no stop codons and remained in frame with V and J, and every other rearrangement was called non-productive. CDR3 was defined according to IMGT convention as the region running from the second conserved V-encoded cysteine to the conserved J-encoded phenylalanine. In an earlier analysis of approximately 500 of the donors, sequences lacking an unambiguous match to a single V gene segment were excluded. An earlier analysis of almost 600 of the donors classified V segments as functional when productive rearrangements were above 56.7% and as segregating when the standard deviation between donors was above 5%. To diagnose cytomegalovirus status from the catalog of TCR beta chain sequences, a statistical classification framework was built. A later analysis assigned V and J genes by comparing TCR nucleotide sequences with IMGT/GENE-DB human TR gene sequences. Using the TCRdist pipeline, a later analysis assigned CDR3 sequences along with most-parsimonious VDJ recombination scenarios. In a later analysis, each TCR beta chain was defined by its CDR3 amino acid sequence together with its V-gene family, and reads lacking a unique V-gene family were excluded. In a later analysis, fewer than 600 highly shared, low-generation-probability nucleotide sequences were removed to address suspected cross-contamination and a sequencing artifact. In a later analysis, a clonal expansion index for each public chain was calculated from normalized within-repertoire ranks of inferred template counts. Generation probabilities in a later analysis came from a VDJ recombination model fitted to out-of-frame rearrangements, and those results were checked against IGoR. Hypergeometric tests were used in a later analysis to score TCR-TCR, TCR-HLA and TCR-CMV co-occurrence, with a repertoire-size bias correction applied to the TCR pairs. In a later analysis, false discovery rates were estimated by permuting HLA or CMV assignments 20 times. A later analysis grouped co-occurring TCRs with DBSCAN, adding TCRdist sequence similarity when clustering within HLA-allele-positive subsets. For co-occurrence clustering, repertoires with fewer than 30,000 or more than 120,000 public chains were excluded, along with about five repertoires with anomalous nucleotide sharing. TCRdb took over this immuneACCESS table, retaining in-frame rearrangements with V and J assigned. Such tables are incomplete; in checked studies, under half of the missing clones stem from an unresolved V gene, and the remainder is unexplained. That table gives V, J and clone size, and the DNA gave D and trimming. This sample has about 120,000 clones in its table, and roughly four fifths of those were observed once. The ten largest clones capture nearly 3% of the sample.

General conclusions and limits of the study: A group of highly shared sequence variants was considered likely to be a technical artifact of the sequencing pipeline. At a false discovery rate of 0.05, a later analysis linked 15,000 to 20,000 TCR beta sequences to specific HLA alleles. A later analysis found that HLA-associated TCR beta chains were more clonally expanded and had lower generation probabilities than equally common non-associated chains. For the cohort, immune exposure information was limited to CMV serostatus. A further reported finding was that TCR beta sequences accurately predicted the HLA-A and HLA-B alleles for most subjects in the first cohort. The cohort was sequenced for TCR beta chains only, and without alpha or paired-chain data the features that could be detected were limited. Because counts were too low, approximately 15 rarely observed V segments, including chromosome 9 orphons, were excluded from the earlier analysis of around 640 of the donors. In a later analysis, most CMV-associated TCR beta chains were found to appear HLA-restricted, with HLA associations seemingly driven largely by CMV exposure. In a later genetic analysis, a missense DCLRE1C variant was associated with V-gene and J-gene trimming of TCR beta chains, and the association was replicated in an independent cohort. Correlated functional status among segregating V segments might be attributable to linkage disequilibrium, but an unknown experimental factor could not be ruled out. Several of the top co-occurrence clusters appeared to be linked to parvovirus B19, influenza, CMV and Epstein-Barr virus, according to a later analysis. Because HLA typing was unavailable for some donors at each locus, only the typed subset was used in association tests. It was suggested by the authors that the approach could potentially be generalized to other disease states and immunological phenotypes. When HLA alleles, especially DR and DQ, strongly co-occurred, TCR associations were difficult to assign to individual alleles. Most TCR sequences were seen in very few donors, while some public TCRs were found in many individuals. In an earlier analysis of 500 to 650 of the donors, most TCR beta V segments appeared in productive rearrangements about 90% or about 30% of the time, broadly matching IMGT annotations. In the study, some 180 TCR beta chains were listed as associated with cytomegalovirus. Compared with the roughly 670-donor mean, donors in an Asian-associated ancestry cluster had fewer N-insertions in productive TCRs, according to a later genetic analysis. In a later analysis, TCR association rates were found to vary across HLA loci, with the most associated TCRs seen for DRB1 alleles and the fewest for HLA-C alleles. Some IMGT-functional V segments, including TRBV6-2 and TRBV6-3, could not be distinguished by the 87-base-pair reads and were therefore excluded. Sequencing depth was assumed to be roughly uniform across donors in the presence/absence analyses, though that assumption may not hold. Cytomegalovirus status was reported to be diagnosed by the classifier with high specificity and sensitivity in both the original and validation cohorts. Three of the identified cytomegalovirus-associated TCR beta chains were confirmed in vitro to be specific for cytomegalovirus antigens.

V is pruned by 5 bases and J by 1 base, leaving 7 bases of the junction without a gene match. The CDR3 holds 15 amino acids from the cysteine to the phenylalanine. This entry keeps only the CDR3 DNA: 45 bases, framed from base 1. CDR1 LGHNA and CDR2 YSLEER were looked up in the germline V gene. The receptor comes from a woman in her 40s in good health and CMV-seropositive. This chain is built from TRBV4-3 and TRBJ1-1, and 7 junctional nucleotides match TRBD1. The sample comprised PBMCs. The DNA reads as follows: TGCGCCAGCAGCGCAACACAGGGGACGAACACTGAAGCTTTCTTT. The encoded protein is CASSATQGTNTEAFF.